The rows below give T cell receptor beta chains drawn from one sample of a study of T cell responses to AZD1222 COVID-19 vaccine. Profiling relied on immunoSEQ multiplex PCR, and the TCRdb table lists in-frame clones only, not all of them. This sample carries roughly 250,000 clones, 85% to 95% of them seen once, and the ten largest clones take approximately 0.52%. The sequencing here drew on peripheral blood, taken on day 0 of AZD1222 vaccination. These receptors originate from an adult in good health. The CDR3 runs from the conserved cysteine through the conserved F or W. The D gene is left open where the match is weak. Clone size is given for some rows only: seen once, a few or many times, or a class if the clone is expanded.

>TRBV6-2/TRBV6-3|17|TRBJ2-1|NA|TRBD2
TGTGCCAGCAGCCACCGGGGGGCGGGGGGCTCCTACAATGAGCAGTTCTTC
CASSHRGAGGSYNEQFF
>TRBV11-1|16|TRBJ2-5|NA|NA
TGTGCCAGCAGCTTAGATCCGGGGGGCGCGGGAGAGACCCAGTACTTC
CASSLDPGGAGETQYF
>TRBV7-9|14|TRBJ1-1|NA|NA
TGTGCCAGCAGCTCAGGGTTTTTGAACACTGAAGCTTTCTTT
CASSSGFLNTEAFF
>TRBV4-2|15|TRBJ2-7|NA|NA
TGTGCCAGCAGCCAAGTTTGGGACTCAACCTACGAGCAGTACTTC
CASSQVWDSTYEQYF
>TRBV28|15|TRBJ1-1|NA|NA
TGTGCCACTACTCCGCCCGACAGGTTGAACACTGAAGCTTTCTTT
CATTPPDRLNTEAFF
>TRBV28|16|TRBJ2-7|NA|NA
TGTGCCAGCAGTTTTCTCCGGTGGACGGGAACTTACGAGCAGTACTTC
CASSFLRWTGTYEQYF
>TRBV7-9|16|TRBJ2-7|NA|NA
TGTGCCAGCAGCCCGTTGGGACTCCAGGACCTCTACGAGCAGTACTTC
CASSPLGLQDLYEQYF
>TRBV7-3|15|TRBJ1-1|NA|TRBD1
TGTGCCAGCAGGTTCACCGGGACAGTGAACACTGAAGCTTTCTTT
CASRFTGTVNTEAFF
>TRBV5-1|14|TRBJ1-2|NA|TRBD1
TGCGCCAGCAGCCAAAGTCCAGGGGGAGGTGGCTACACCTTC
CASSQSPGGGGYTF
>TRBV7-3|14|TRBJ2-5|NA|TRBD1
TGTGCCAGCAGCCTCGGGACAGGGGGAGAGACCCAGTACTTC
CASSLGTGGETQYF
>TRBV6-2/TRBV6-3|15|TRBJ1-5|once|TRBD1
TGTGCCAGCAGTTACTCAGGGACAGCCAATCAGCCCCAGCATTTT
CASSYSGTANQPQHF
>TRBV4-1|15|TRBJ2-7|once|NA
TGCGCCAGCAGCCAAGGCCGGGACTTCATATACGAGCAGTACTTC
CASSQGRDFIYEQYF
>TRBV5-4|15|TRBJ1-1|NA|NA
TGTGCCAGCAGCTTAGGGGAGGTAGGGAACACTGAAGCTTTCTTT
CASSLGEVGNTEAFF
>TRBV6-5|13|TRBJ1-2|NA|NA
TGTGCCAGCCGGGACCGGGATAACTATGGCTACACCTTC
CASRDRDNYGYTF
>TRBV4-1|12|TRBJ2-1|NA|NA
TGCGCCAGCAGCCAAGTCGGTGGAGAGCAGTTCTTC
CASSQVGGEQFF
>TRBV4-1|13|TRBJ1-6|few|NA
TGCGCCAGCAGCCAGCCCCATGGTTCACCCCTCCACTTT
CASSQPHGSPLHF
>TRBV4-1|14|TRBJ1-5|NA|NA
TGCGCCAGCAGCGCAATCGGGATTAATCAGCCCCAGCATTTT
CASSAIGINQPQHF
>TRBV28|13|TRBJ1-4|NA|TRBD1
TGTGCCAGCAGGACAGGGGGAGGTGAAAAACTGTTTTTT
CASRTGGGEKLFF
>TRBV9|13|TRBJ2-7|NA|NA
TGTGCCAGCAGCGTATGGCCCGGAGCGGAGCAGTACTTC
CASSVWPGAEQYF
>TRBV28|11|TRBJ1-5|NA|NA
TGTGCCAGCAGCTCTTATCAGCCCCAGCATTTT
CASSSYQPQHF
>TRBV18|16|TRBJ2-2|NA|TRBD2
TGTGCCAGCTCACCGCTGGCGGGAGGAGACACCGGGGAGCTGTTTTTT
CASSPLAGGDTGELFF
>TRBV5-1|15|TRBJ2-5|NA|NA
TGCGCCAGCAGCTCCGGACTTGGACGGAAAGAGACCCAGTACTTC
CASSSGLGRKETQYF
>TRBV5-1|13|TRBJ2-3|NA|NA
TGCGCCAGCAGCTTGGACTCTGGAGATACGCAGTATTTT
CASSLDSGDTQYF
>TRBV6-5|12|TRBJ1-1|NA|NA
TGTGCCAGCAGTTACTCCGACACTGAAGCTTTCTTT
CASSYSDTEAFF
>TRBV28|16|TRBJ1-5|NA|NA
TGTGCCAGCAGTTTAAATGGGGTGGGAGTATTTCAGCCCCAGCATTTT
CASSLNGVGVFQPQHF
>TRBV18|17|TRBJ2-3|NA|TRBD2
TGTGCCAGCTCAACGTGGACTAGCGGGCTTAGCACAGATACGCAGTATTTT
CASSTWTSGLSTDTQYF
>TRBV10-3|12|TRBJ2-7|NA|NA
TGTGCCATCAGCAGACAAGCCTACGAGCAGTACTTC
CAISRQAYEQYF
>TRBV7-9|15|TRBJ2-2|once|TRBD1
TGTGCCAGCAGCTTGGGGGACAGCAACACCGGGGAGCTGTTTTTT
CASSLGDSNTGELFF